The entry below gives a single T cell receptor (beta chain) sequence along with its context. The target antigen is unknown. The sample is drawn from a study of shared clonotypes between healthy human individuals. Study outcomes and limitations: In having few donors, the study represented limited genetic and exposure-history diversity. A handful of donors shared approximately 5% of their naive CD4 clonotypes. Sampling was confined to blood; repertoires within tissues likely differ. Rarefaction analysis demonstrated incomplete sorted-subset sequencing notwithstanding large depth.

The CDR3 loop spans 13 amino acids. V shed 8 bases and J shed 2 bases, with 11 bases lying between them. Germline lookup yields CDR1 LNHNV and CDR2 YYDKDF (reference sequence). CD8 cells regarded as naive lacked CD45RO, were positively chosen for CCR7, and omitted terminally differentiated effector memory CD45RA+ cells. Clones were read by immunoSEQ multiplex PCR, and TCRdb kept only the in-frame ones, dropping some. The sample carries hundreds of thousands of clones, more than 85% recorded once. This chain connects TRBV15 to TRBJ2-3; possible D gene TRBD2, 5 bases. Sequencing input: naive CD8+ T cells sorted from blood. The receptor was isolated from a man between 25 and 39 years old in good health. The CDR3 spells CATLARHTDTQYF. The CDR3 coding sequence is TGTGCCACCTTAGCGCGGCACACAGATACGCAGTATTTT.